Sequencing of this TCR beta chain was carried out in a study of cytomegalovirus exposure and HLA in healthy donors. General study findings and limits: When analyzed later, a missense DCLRE1C variant was found to be linked to TCR beta V- and J-gene trimming. In a later analysis, the majority of CMV-associated beta chains seemingly showed HLA restriction.

Note on this clone: Its matching antigen is unknown.

In the PCR, 60 Vbeta and 13 Jbeta primers were used. This table comes from immunoSEQ multiplex PCR, and its TCRdb copy is limited to in-frame clones, with some not included. Of 180,000 or so clones listed, about 82% are singletons. This receptor was obtained from a woman younger than 45 in good health and CMV-seronegative. The sequencing input was PBMCs.

CDR3: CASRTGGYTGELFF. The CDR3 DNA sequence: TGTGCCAGCCGGACAGGGGGCTACACCGGGGAGCTGTTTTTT. The V and J genes are TRBV2 and TRBJ2-2; 11 bases align to TRBD1. The CDR3 extends over 14 amino acids. Losses at the gene ends were 8 bases for V and 3 bases for J; bases not matched to a gene: 2. Germline V gene lookup returns CDR1 SNHLY and CDR2 FYNNEI.